A selection of T cell receptor beta chains follows, all from one sample in a study of cytomegalovirus exposure and HLA in healthy donors. Here immunoSEQ multiplex PCR was the method, and the copy in TCRdb shows in-frame clones only, minus some. The profile shows over 150,000 clones, roughly four fifths of them singletons. Source material: PBMCs. These receptors all stem from a woman aged 45-60 years in good health and CMV-seropositive. CDR3s leave out the opening cysteine and the closing phenylalanine or tryptophan.

TRBV5-1	TRBJ2-1	ASSVSLAVRNEQF
TRBV7-9	TRBJ2-3	ASSPVLAGEGTQY
TRBV7-9	TRBJ2-1	ASSLRDSYNEQF
TRBV25-1	TRBJ2-3	ASSGGETDTQY
TRBV11-2	TRBJ1-5	ASSSQDGPVLH
TRBV11-2	TRBJ2-7	ASSLGFGGYSSYEQY
TRBV7-3	TRBJ2-1	ASSLYPLTSGSGNEQF
TRBV4-1	TRBJ2-7	ASSMEDSLLYEQY
TRBV10-3	TRBJ2-7	AISESLVSYEQY
TRBV29-1	TRBJ2-5	SASRFGQGLGETQY